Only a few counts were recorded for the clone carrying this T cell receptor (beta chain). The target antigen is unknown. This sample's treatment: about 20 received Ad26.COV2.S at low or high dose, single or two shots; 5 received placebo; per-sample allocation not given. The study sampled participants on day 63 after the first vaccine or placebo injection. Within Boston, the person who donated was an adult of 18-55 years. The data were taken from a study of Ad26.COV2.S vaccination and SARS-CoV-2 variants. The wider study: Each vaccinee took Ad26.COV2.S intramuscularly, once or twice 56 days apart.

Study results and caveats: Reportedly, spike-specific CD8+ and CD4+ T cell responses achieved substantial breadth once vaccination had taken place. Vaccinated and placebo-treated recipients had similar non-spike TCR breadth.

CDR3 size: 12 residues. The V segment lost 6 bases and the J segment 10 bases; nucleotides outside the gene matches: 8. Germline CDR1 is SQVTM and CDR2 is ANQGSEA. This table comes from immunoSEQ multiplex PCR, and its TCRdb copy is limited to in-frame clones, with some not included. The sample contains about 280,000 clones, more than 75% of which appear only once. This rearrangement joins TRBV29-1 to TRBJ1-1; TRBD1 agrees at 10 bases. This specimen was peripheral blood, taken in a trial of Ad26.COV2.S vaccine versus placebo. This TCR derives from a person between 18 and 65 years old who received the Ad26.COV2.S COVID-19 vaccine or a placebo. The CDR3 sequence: CSVPGQGGGAFF. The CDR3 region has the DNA TGCAGCGTCCCCGGACAGGGGGGGGGAGCTTTCTTT.